The 2 T cell receptor beta chains in this list originate from one sample, sequenced in a study of a mutant IDH1 vaccine in newly diagnosed glioma. Using immunoSEQ multiplex PCR, the repertoire was profiled, and TCRdb retains in-frame clones only, with some absent. Among tens of thousands of clones listed, 81% were seen once. Their antigens remain unidentified. Time point reported: week 23, last vaccination. In the vaccine, a single dose held 300 ug of the mutant IDH1 20-mer peptide, along with topical imiquimod. The starting material was PBMCs, obtained from a glioma patient whose treatment included an IDH1 peptide vaccine. All receptors derive from a woman aged 35 to 49 with glioma. Some clones in this sample may be carry-over from other donors' samples.

CDR3 sequence (DNA): TGTGCCTGGAGTTTACAGGGGGTTTTGGAAAAACTGTTTTTT. Its translation is CAWSLQGVLEKLFF. The J gene is TRBJ1-4, the V gene TRBV30, with 8 bases aligning to TRBD1. Germline V lookup: CDR1 GTSNPN, CDR2 SVGIG (reference sequence). V shed 2 bases, J shed 8 bases, and the junction held 7 bases outside the gene matches. This CDR3 region has 14 residues.

The J gene is TRBJ1-2, the V gene TRBV7-9, with D possibly matching TRBD1 (5 bases). Germline V gene data show CDR1 as SEHNR and CDR2 as FQNEAQ (reference sequence). V lost 5 bases and J lost 4, with 11 bases in between. The CDR3 length is 13 residues. The CDR3 DNA reads as TGTGCCAGCAGCGGGGCCAATTTCTATGGCTACACCTTC. Translation gives CASSGANFYGYTF.